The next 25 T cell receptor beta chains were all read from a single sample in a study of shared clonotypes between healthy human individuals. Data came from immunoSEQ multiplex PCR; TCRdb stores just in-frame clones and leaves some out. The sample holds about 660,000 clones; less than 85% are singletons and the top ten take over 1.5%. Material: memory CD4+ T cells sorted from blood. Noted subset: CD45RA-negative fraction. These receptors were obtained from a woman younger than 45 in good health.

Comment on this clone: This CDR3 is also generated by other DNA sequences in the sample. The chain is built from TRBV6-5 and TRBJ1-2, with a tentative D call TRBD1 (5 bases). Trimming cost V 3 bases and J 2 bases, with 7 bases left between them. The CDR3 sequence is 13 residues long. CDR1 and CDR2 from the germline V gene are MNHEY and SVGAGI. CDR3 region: CASSYDRNYGYTF. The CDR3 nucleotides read TGTGCCAGCAGTTATGACAGAAACTATGGCTACACCTTC.

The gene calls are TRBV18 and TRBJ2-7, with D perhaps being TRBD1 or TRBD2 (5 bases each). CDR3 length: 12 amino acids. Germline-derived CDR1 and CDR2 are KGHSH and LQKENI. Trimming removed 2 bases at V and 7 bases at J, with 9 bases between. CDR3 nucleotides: TGTGCCAGCTCACCAAGGGGAGAGGAGCAGTACTTC. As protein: CASSPRGEEQYF.

The CDR3 here is CASSETHRAYGYTF. DNA of the CDR3: TGTGCCAGTAGTGAGACTCATAGGGCATATGGCTACACCTTC. The J gene is TRBJ1-2, the V gene TRBV19; D is unresolved. CDR1 is LNHDA and CDR2 is SQIVND in the germline V gene (reference sequence). V was shortened by 5 bases and J by 5 bases, with 15 bases between the two germline ends. The CDR3 consists of 14 residues.

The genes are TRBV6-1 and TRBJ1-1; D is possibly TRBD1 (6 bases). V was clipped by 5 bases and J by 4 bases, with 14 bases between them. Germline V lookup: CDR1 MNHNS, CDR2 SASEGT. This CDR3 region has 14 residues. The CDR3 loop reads CASSSRGGTTEAFF. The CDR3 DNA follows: TGTGCCAGCAGTTCAAGGGGGGGAACCACTGAAGCTTTCTTT.

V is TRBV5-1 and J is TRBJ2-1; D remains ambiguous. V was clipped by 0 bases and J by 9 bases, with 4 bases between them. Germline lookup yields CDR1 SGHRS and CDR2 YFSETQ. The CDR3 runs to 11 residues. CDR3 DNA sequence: TGCGCCAGCAGCTTGGGTTCTGAGCAGTTCTTC. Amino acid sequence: CASSLGSEQFF.

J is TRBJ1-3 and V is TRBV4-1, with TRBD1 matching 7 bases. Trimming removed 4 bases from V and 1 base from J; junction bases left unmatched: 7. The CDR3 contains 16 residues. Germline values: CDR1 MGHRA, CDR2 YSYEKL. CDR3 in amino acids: CASSRNQGESGNTIYF. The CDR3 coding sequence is TGCGCCAGCAGCCGGAACCAGGGGGAATCTGGAAACACCATATATTTT.

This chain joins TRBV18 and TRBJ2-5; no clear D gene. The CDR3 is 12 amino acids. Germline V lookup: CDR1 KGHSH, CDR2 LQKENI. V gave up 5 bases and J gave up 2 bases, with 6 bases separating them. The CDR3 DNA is TGTGCCAGCTCATCACAGCAAGAGACCCAGTACTTC. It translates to CASSSQQETQYF.

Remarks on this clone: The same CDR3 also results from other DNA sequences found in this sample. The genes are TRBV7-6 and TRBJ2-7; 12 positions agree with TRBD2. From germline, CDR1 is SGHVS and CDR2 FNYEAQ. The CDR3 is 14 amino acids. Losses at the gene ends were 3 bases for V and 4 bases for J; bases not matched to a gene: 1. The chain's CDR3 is CASSFGLAGYEQYF. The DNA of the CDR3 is TGTGCCAGCAGCTTCGGACTAGCGGGGTACGAGCAGTACTTC. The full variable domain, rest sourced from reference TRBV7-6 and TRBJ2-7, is GAGVSQSPRYKVTKRGQDVALRCDPISGHVSLYWYRQALGQGPEFLTYFNYEAQQDKSGLPNDRFSAERPEGSISTLTIQRTEQRDSAMYRCASSFGLAGYEQYFGPGTRLTVT.

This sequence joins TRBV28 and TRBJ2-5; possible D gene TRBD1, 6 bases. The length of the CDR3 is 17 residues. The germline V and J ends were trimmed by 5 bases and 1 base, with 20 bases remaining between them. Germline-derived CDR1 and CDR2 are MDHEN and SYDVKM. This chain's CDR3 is CASSPRKGVAGQETQYF. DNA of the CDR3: TGTGCCAGCAGTCCACGGAAGGGGGTGGCTGGCCAAGAGACCCAGTACTTC. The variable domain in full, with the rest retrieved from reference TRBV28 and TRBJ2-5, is DVKVTQSSRYLVKRTGEKVFLECVQDMDHENMFWYRQDPGLGLRLIYFSYDVKMKEKGDIPEGYSVSREKKERFSLILESASTNQTSMYLCASSPRKGVAGQETQYFGPGTRLLVL.

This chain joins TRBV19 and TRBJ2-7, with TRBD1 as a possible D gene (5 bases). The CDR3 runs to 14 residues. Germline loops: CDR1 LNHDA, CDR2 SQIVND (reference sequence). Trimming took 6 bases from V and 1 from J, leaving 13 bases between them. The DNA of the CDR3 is TGTGCCAGTAGCCAGGACACCCTTTCCTACGAGCAGTACTTC. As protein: CASSQDTLSYEQYF.

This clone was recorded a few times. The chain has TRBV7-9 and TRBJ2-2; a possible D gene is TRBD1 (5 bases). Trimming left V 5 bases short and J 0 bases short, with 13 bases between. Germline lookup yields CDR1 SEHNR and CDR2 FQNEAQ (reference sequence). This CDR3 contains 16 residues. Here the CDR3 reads CASSPTRTTNTGELFF. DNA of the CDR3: TGTGCCAGCAGCCCAACAAGGACAACGAACACCGGGGAGCTGTTTTTT.

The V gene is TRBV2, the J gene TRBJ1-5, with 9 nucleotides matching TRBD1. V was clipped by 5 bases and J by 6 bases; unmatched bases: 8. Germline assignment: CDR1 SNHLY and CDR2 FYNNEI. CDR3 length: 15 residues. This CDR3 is CASSSTGTGTQPQHF. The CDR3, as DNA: TGTGCCAGCAGTTCTACCGGGACAGGGACTCAGCCCCAGCATTTT.

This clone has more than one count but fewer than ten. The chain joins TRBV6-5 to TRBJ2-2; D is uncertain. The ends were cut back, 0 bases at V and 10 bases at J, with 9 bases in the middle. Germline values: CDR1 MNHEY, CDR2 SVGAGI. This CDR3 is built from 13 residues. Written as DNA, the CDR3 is TGTGCCAGCAGTTACTCTGAGGTTACGGAGCTGTTTTTT. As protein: CASSYSEVTELFF.

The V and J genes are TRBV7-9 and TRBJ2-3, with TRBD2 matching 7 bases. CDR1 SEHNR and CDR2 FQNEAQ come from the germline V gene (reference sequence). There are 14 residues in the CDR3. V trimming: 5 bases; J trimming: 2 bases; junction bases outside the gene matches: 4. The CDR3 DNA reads TGTGCCAGCAGCCGGGACTACGACACAGATACGCAGTATTTT. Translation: CASSRDYDTDTQYF. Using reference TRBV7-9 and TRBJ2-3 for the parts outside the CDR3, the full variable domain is DTGVSQNPRHKITKRGQNVTFRCDPISEHNRLYWYRQTLGQGPEFLTYFQNEAQLEKSRLLSDRFSAERPKGSFSTLEIQRTEQGDSAMYLCASSRDYDTDTQYFGPGTRLTVL.

The CDR3 loop reads CASSSDALTGNQPQHF. The CDR3 bases are TGTGCCAGCAGCTCCGATGCCCTGACAGGCAATCAGCCCCAGCATTTT. The J gene is TRBJ1-5, the V gene TRBV7-2; tentative D call: TRBD1 (5 bases). V shed 4 bases and J shed 2 bases, with 15 bases lying between them. CDR3 length: 16 amino acids. CDR1 is SGHTA, CDR2 FQGNSA, per germline.

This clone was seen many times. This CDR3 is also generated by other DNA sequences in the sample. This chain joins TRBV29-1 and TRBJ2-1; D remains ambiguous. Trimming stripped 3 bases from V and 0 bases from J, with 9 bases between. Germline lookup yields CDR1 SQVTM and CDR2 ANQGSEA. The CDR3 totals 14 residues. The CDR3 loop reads CSVEPQVSYNEQFF. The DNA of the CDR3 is TGCAGCGTTGAGCCGCAGGTCTCCTACAATGAGCAGTTCTTC.

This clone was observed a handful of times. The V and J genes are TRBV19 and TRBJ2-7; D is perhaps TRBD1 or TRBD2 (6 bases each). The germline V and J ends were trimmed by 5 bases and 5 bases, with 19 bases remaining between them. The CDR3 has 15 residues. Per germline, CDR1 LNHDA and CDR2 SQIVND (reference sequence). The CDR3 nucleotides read TGTGCCAGTAGTGCCCGTCAGGGGACTGGAGACGAGCAGTACTTC. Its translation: CASSARQGTGDEQYF.

The CDR3 loop reads CTSSPCGAGALCEQFF. CDR3 bases: TGCACCAGCAGCCCGTGCGGGGCGGGAGCTTTATGTGAGCAGTTCTTC. The chain joins TRBV1 to TRBJ2-1; the table assigns TRBD2, which was not confirmed against the DNA. TRBV1 is a pseudogene segment. This CDR3 region has 16 residues.

The CDR3 sequence is CASRGPYTSNQPQHF. For the CDR3, the DNA is TGTGCCAGCAGGGGCCCTTACACCAGTAATCAGCCCCAGCATTTT. V usage is TRBV2 and J usage is TRBJ1-5; D not resolved. CDR1 and CDR2 (germline): SNHLY, FYNNEI. There are 15 residues in the CDR3. Trimming cost V 6 bases and J 4 bases, with 16 bases left between them. The full variable domain, in which reference TRBV2 and TRBJ1-5 provide the parts outside the CDR3, is EPEVTQTPSHQVTQMGQEVILRCVPISNHLYFYWYRQILGQKVEFLVSFYNNEISEKSEIFDDQFSVERPDGSNFTLKIRSTKLEDSAMYFCASRGPYTSNQPQHFGDGTRLSIL.

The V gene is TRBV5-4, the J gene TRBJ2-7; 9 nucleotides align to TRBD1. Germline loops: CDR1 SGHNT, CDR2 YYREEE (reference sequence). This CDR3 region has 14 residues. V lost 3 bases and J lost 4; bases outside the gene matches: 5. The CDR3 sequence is CASSSQQGAYEQYF. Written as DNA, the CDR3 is TGTGCCAGCAGCTCTCAACAGGGGGCATACGAGCAGTACTTC.

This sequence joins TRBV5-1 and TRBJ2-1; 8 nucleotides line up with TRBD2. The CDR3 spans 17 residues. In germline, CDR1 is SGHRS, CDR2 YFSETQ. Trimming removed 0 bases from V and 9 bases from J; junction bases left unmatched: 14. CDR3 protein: CASSLERPAGGGGEQFF. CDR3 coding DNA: TGCGCCAGCAGCTTGGAGCGTCCTGCGGGAGGTGGTGGTGAGCAGTTCTTC. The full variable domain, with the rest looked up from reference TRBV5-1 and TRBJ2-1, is KAGVTQTPRYLIKTRGQQVTLSCSPISGHRSVSWYQQTPGQGLQFLFEYFSETQRNKGNFPGRFSGRQFSNSRSEMNVSTLELGDSALYLCASSLERPAGGGGEQFFGPGTRLTVL.

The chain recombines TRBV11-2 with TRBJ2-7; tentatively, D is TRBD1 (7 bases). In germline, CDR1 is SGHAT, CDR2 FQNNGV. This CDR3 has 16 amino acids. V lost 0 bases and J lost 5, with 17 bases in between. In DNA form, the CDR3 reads TGTGCCAGCAGCTTAGATCGGGGGACAGCCACGAACGAGCAGTACTTC. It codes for CASSLDRGTATNEQYF.

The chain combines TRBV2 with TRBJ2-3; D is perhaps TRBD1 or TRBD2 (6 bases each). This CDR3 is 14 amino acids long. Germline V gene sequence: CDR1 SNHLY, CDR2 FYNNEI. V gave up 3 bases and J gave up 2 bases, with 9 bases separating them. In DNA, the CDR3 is TGTGCCAGCAGTGATTGGGGGGCCACAGATACGCAGTATTTT. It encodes CASSDWGATDTQYF.

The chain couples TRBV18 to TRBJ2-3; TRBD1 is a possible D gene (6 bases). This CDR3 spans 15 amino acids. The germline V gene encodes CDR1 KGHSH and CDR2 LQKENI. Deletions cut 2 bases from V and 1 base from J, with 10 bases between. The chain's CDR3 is CASSPRQVGTDTQYF. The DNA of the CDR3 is TGTGCCAGCTCACCAAGACAGGTTGGCACAGATACGCAGTATTTT.

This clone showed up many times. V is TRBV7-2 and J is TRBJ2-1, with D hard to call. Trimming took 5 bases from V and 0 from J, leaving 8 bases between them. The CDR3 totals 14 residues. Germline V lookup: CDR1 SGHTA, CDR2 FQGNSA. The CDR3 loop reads CASSPPFSYNEQFF. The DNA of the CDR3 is TGTGCCAGCAGCCCGCCGTTCTCCTACAATGAGCAGTTCTTC.